The following is a T cell receptor beta chain sequence with its context. Its cognate antigen is unknown. This entry comes from a study of T cell repertoires in cytomegalovirus infection. At the level of the study: Through public TCR beta signatures, both CMV infection and matching HLA type were indicated. The study, taken as a whole, reports: It was HLA-C-restricted CMV-specific TCR beta clonotypes that dominated the response ex vivo.

The V end lost 5 bases, the J end lost 1 base, and 15 bases lay between the germline ends. The CDR3 is 16 amino acids. MiXCR was run by TCRdb on the reads, yielding one entry per CDR3 protein. The sample shows tens of thousands of distinct CDR3 sequences, about 4% of them seen only once. This chain links TRBV12-3 or TRBV12-4 with TRBJ1-5; weak D call: TRBD1 (6 bases). Sequencing was performed on PBMCs. The receptor's source is a human donor in good health (CMV status not recorded). Some clones in this sample may be carry-over from other donors' samples. The CDR3 nucleotides read TGTGCCAGCAGTCCTAAACGGGGGCGCAGCAATCAGCCCCAGCATTTT. Residues: CASSPKRGRSNQPQHF.